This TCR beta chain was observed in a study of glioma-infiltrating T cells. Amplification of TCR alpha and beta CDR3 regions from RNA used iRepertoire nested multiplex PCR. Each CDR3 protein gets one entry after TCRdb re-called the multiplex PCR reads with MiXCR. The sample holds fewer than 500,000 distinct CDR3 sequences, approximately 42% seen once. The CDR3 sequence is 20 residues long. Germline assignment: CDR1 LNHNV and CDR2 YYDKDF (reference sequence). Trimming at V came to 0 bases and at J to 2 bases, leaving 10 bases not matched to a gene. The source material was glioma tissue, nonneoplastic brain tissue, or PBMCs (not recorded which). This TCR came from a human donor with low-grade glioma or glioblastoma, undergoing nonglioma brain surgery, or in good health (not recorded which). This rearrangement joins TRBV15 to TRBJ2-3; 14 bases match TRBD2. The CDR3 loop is CATSRDQGLAGVGATDTQYF. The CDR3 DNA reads TGTGCCACCAGCAGAGACCAGGGACTAGCGGGAGTGGGGGCCACAGATACGCAGTATTTT.